This TCR beta chain was profiled in a study of blood T cell repertoires in COVID-19 (dated by TCRdb to about 2020). About the investigation overall: The collaborator samples originated in the United States, Italy and Spain and spanned the acute and convalescent phases of COVID-19. The prospective study material was composed of cDNA or gDNA derived from T cells, B-cell-depleted T cells, or PBMCs. Subjects who had been exposed to COVID-19, were actively infected with it, or had recovered from it provided the deeply sampled blood TCRbeta repertoires that made up the dataset. A freely available public database, intended as a resource for researchers studying the immune response to SARS-CoV-2, is where the repertoires were released. The samples were drawn from two sources: the first 160 participants of the ongoing ImmuneRACE study, and 1,000 to 1,500 subjects contributed by 6 global collaborators. The sample metadata nearly always contained a de-identified subject ID, COVID-19 status, age in years and sex. Where available, HLA class I and class II types were taken from metadata supplied by the sample provider and were not determined by assay-based typing. General conclusions and limits of the study: The amount of clinical and demographic metadata varied by source and participant and was provided uncurated.

TCRbeta CDR3 regions were amplified from genomic DNA using the immunoSEQ Assay, a bias-controlled multiplex PCR. Per the original workflow: Nucleated cell counts per sample were estimated from amplification of reference gene primers within the assay. To quantify the absolute abundance of each unique TCRbeta CDR3 rearrangement, sequence reads were collapsed and filtered. Productive Simpson clonality was computed per sample as the square root of Simpson's diversity index over productive rearrangements. Entries here come from immuneACCESS through TCRdb and include only in-frame sequences with V and J called. Some clones fail to appear in such tables; in the studies checked, an unresolved V gene covers under half of the shortfall, and the cause of the remainder is unknown. Clone size and V and J calls were adopted from that table, with D and trimming inferred from the DNA. The sample table holds some 170,000 clones, of which 65% to 90% were seen once. The ten largest clonotypes hold 15% of the sample.

Participants in the prospective study were aged about 18 to 90 years, lived in 24 United States geographic areas, and enrolled through a virtual design. To assign participants to cohorts, the prospective study relied on clinical history that participants themselves reported in a screening survey and a study questionnaire. ImmuneRACE Cohort 3 recovered participants were defined by two consecutive negative NP/OP PCR tests, healthcare professional clearance, or symptom resolution. In the prospective study, whole blood, serum and a nasopharyngeal or oropharyngeal swab were collected from each participant by mobile phlebotomists. Over a roughly two-month period, participants in the prospective study had the option of providing additional blood draws and questionnaires. Before DNA extraction, prospective study blood samples were shipped either frozen or at room temperature. This clone has just one count. Its antigen remains undetermined. No clone much larger than this one lies a single base away; base qualities are absent.

The germline V gene gives CDR1 as MDHEN and CDR2 as SYDVKM. Counted from cysteine to phenylalanine, this CDR3 has 17 amino acids. Just CDR3 DNA is preserved here, 51 bases in frame from base 1. Trimming at the junction amounts to 6 bases on V and 4 bases on J, and the germline ends lie 22 bases apart. This clonotype was sampled from a man in his forties or fifties who had recovered from COVID-19. Recombination linked TRBV28 to TRBJ1-5; possibly the D gene is TRBD1, per 5 matching bases. The sequenced sample consisted of PBMCs or T cells enriched from blood (not recorded which). The bases read TGTGCCAGCAGCCCTAGGGGCCAGGGTGGAGAGAATCAGCCCCAGCATTTT. Its translation is CASSPRGQGGENQPQHF.